This TCR beta chain was captured in a study of T cells in Graves' hyperthyroidism and ophthalmopathy. Across 18 months, stable Graves' hyperthyroidism was marked by no progression to ophthalmopathy. Orbital computed tomography and thyroid ultrasound, together with serum TRAb and thyroxine and clinical symptoms, were used for diagnoses. Comment on this clonotype: No antigen is known for it.

General study findings and limits: A 13 V-J signature model discriminated ophthalmopathy versus stable hyperthyroidism. Most thyroid clonotypes with frequency above 0.001 were detected in blood.

Template material for amplifying TCR beta CDR3 regions consisted of RNA transcripts. Using the HTBI primer set, a first-round RT-PCR was run on the TCR CDR3. MiXCR was run by TCRdb on the multiplex PCR reads, yielding one entry per CDR3 protein. The sample has about 540,000 distinct CDR3 sequences, 40% to 55% seen once. What was sequenced was peripheral blood or thyroid tissue (not recorded which). The origin of this receptor is a woman between 18 and 29 years old with Graves' hyperthyroidism.

The CDR3 spells CASSVVGTNQPQHF. The CDR3 DNA is TGTGCCAGCAGCGTAGTGGGCACCAATCAGCCCCAGCATTTT. V usage is TRBV5-4 and J usage is TRBJ1-5; no clear D. There are 14 residues in the CDR3. Germline V gene sequence: CDR1 SGHNT, CDR2 YYREEE (reference sequence). Trimming pared 4 bases from V and 3 bases from J, leaving 11 bases between.